Presented here are 14 T cell receptor beta chains from one specimen sequenced in a study of monozygotic twins with inflammatory bowel disease. TCRdb re-called the 5' RACE reads, yielding one record per CDR3 amino acid sequence without DNA. The ten top clones account for 6.5% to 9%, within a sample of 70,000 to 95,000 distinct CDR3 sequences. The sample consisted of blood. The receptors derive from a human donor with ulcerative colitis or Crohn's disease, or a healthy co-twin of an affected twin (not recorded which).

This chain links TRBV5-1 with TRBJ1-2; TCRdb indicates TRBD1, and absent DNA this call remains unverified. The germline V gene encodes CDR1 SGHRS and CDR2 YFSETQ. This CDR3 is 16 amino acids long. CDR3 loop: CASSTGYNARGYGYTF.

The rearrangement joins TRBV4-1 to TRBJ1-4; TCRdb designates TRBD1, a call that cannot be tested without DNA. The length of the CDR3 is 15 residues. Germline lookup yields CDR1 MGHRA and CDR2 YSYEKL. This CDR3 is CASSQGQATNEKLFF.

The rearrangement links TRBV5-4 to TRBJ1-4. Per the germline V gene, CDR1 is SGHNT and CDR2 is YYREEE (reference sequence). The CDR3 is 14 amino acids. CDR3 in amino acids: CASSSRGLGEKLFF. Based on the CDR3 plus reference TRBV5-4 and TRBJ1-4, the full variable domain is ETGVTQSPTHLIKTRGQQVTLRCSSQSGHNTVSWYQQALGQGPQFIFQYYREEENGRGNFPPRFSGLQFPNYSSELNVNALELDDSALYLCASSSRGLGEKLFFGSGTQLSVL.

This chain uses TRBV6-5 with TRBJ1-2. The CDR3 has 17 residues. Germline values: CDR1 MNHEY, CDR2 SVGAGI. CDR3 sequence reads: CASSYSLQIPANYGYTF.

This rearrangement joins TRBV27 to TRBJ2-1; without DNA, the TCRdb call of TRBD2 cannot be checked. Germline V CDR1 and CDR2: MNHEY, SMNVEV (reference sequence). The CDR3 has 18 residues. The CDR3 spells CASSSLGVAGGPYNEQFF.

V is TRBV19 and J is TRBJ1-5; TCRdb calls TRBD1, which cannot be checked without DNA. Germline lookup yields CDR1 LNHDA and CDR2 SQIVND (reference sequence). The CDR3 runs to 17 residues. The CDR3 region is CASSIEARAYSNQPQHF.

The rearrangement uses TRBV6-1 and TRBJ2-3; checking the TCRdb D call of TRBD2 is not possible without DNA. The germline V gene encodes CDR1 MNHNS and CDR2 SASEGT. The CDR3 totals 15 residues. The CDR3 loop reads CASTQRGGYTDTQYF.

CDR3 loop: CATSREGSGGAYNEQFF. The chain recombines TRBV15 with TRBJ2-1; the D call from TCRdb, TRBD2, cannot be confirmed without DNA. The CDR3 totals 17 residues. Germline CDR1 and CDR2: LNHNV and YYDKDF (reference sequence).

This chain connects TRBV20-1 to TRBJ2-7; TCRdb designates TRBD1, a call that cannot be tested without DNA. The CDR3 is 12 amino acids. Germline V gene data show CDR1 as DFQATT and CDR2 as SNEGSKA (reference sequence). CDR3 protein: CSATGTAYEQYF.

The chain is built from TRBV20-1 and TRBJ1-4. Per the germline V gene, CDR1 is DFQATT and CDR2 is SNEGSKA (reference sequence). This CDR3 spans 14 amino acids. The CDR3 loop is CSARDWGSNEKLFF.

This sequence joins TRBV20-1 and TRBJ1-5. This CDR3 comprises 12 residues. CDR1 is DFQATT, CDR2 SNEGSKA, per germline (reference sequence). CDR3 sequence reads: CSASKSNQPQHF.

The chain joins TRBV5-1 to TRBJ2-7. The germline CDR1 and CDR2 sequences are SGHRS and YFSETQ. This CDR3 contains 15 residues. CDR3 loop: CASSLDRGPTYEQYF.

The J gene is TRBJ2-3, the V gene TRBV18; TCRdb names TRBD1, which stays unverified in the absence of DNA. Germline V lookup: CDR1 KGHSH, CDR2 LQKENI. CDR3 length equals 15 residues. CDR3 protein: CASSRDVGGADTQYF.

This sequence joins TRBV29-1 and TRBJ2-3; the D gene TCRdb calls, TRBD2, cannot be checked with no DNA. This CDR3 contains 15 residues. Germline V gene sequence: CDR1 SQVTM, CDR2 ANQGSEA. The chain's CDR3 is CSVNRGGQRRDTQYF.